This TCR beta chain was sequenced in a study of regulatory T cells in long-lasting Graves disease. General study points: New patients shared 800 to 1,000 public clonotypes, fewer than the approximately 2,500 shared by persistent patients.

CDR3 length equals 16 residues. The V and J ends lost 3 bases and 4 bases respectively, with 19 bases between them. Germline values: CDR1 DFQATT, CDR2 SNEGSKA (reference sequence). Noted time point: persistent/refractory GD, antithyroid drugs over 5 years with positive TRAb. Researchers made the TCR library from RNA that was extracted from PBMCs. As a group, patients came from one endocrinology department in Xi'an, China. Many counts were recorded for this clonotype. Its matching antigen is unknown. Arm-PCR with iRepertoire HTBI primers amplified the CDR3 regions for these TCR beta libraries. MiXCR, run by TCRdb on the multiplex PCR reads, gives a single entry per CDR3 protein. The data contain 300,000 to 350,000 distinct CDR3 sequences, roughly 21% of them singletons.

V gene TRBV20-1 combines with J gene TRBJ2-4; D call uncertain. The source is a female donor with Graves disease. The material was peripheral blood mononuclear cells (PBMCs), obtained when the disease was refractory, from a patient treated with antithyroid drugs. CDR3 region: CSASRMIGLEKNIQYF. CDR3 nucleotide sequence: TGCAGTGCTAGTCGGATGATAGGGTTAGAGAAAAACATTCAGTACTTC.